This T cell receptor beta chain was profiled in a study of human T cells and chemical hapten exposure. This clonotype was observed a handful of times. What it binds is not known. Time point reported: patch test 1, 2 weeks after DPC sensitization. Treatment defined: therapeutic diphenylcyclopropenone sensitization with weekly scalp DPC. TCRdb called the RACE reads again in MiXCR, with one record for every CDR3 protein. Among under 200,000 distinct CDR3 sequences, about 14% were seen once, and the ten largest hold about 1.7%. Overall study findings and caveats: All donors were alopecia patients, so their immunity may differ from that of healthy people.

The V gene lost 0 bases and the J gene lost 0 bases, with 9 bases spanning the gap. The V gene's germline CDR1 is LNHNV and CDR2 YYDKDF (reference sequence). This CDR3 is 16 amino acids long. The source of this sequence is a woman in her 30s with alopecia areata. Some clones in this sample may be carry-over from other donors' samples. The chain is built from TRBV15 and TRBJ2-4, with a tentative D call TRBD2 (5 bases). The specimen comprised whole blood, sampled in connection with sensitization to the hapten diphenylcyclopropenone (DPC). CDR3 sequence (DNA): TGTGCCACCAGCAGAGACGATGGACTAGCCAAAAACATTCAGTACTTC. The encoded protein is CATSRDDGLAKNIQYF. The whole variable domain, remainder taken from reference TRBV15 and TRBJ2-4, is DAMVIQNPRYQVTQFGKPVTLSCSQTLNHNVMYWYQQKSSQAPKLLFHYYDKDFNNEADTPDNFQSRRPNTSFCFLDIRSPGLGDTAMYLCATSRDDGLAKNIQYFGAGTRLSVL.